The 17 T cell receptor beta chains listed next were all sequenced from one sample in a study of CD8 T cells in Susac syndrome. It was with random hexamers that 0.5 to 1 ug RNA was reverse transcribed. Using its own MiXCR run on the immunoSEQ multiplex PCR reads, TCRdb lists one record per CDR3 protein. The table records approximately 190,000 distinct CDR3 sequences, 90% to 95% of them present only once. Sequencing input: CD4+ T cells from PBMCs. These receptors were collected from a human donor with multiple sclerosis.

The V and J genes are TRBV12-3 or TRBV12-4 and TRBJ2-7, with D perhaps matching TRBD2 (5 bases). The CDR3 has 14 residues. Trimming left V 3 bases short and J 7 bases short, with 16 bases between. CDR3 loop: CASSLKVGVREQYF. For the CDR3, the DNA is TGTGCCAGCAGTTTGAAGGTGGGAGTACGTGAGCAGTACTTC.

CDR3 sequence reads: CASSLTGTADGYTF. The CDR3 nucleotides are TGCGCCAGCAGCTTGACGGGGACGGCCGATGGCTACACCTTC. The V gene is TRBV5-1, the J gene TRBJ1-2, with a possible D match to TRBD1 (5 bases). V was cut by 1 base and J by 6 bases, with 13 bases left in between. This CDR3 region has 14 residues. Per the germline V gene, CDR1 is SGHRS and CDR2 is YFSETQ.

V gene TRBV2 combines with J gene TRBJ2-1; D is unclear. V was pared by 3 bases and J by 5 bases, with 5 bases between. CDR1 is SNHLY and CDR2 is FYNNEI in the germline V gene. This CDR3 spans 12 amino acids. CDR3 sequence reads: CASSEYDNEQFF. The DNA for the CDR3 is TGTGCCAGCAGTGAGTATGACAATGAGCAGTTCTTC.

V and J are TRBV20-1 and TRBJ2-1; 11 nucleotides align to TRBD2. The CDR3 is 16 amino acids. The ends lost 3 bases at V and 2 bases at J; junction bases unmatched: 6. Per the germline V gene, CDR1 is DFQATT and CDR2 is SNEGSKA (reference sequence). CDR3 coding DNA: TGCAGTGCTAGGACGGGGACTAGCGGCGCCTACAATGAGCAGTTCTTC. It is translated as CSARTGTSGAYNEQFF.

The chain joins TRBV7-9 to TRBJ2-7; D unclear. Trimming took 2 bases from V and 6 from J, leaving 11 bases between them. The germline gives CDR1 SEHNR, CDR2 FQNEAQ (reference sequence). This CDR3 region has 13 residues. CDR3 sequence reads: CASSLFDRSEQYF. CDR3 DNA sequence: TGTGCCAGCAGCTTATTTGACCGGAGCGAGCAGTACTTC.

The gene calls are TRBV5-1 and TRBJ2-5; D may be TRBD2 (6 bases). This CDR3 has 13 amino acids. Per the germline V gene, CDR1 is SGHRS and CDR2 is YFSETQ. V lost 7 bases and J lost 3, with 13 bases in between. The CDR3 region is CASRDSLKETQYF. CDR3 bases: TGCGCCAGCCGGGACTCGCTAAAAGAGACCCAGTACTTC.

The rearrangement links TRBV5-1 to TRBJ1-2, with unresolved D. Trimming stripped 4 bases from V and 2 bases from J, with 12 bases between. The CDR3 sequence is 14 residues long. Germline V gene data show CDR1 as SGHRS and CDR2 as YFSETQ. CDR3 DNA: TGCGCCAGCAGCCGGGCGGACCCCAACTATGGCTACACCTTC. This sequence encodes CASSRADPNYGYTF.

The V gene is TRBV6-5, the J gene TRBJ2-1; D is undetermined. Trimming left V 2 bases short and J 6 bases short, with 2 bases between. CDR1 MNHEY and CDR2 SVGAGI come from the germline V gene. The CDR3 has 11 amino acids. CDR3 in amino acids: CASSYLNEQFF. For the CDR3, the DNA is TGTGCCAGCAGTTACCTCAATGAGCAGTTCTTC.

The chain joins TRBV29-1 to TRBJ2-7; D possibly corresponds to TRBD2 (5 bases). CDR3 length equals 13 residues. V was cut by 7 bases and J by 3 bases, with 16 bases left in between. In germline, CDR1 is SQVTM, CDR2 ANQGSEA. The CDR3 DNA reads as TGCAGCGCCTCTGGGGAGTCGATCTACGAGCAGTACTTC. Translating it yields CSASGESIYEQYF.

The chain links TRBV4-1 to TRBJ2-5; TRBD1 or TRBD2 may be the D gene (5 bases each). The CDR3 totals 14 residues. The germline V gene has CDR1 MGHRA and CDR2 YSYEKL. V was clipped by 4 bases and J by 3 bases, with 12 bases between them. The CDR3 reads CASSLSGTKETQYF. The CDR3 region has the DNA TGCGCCAGCAGCCTTTCCGGGACGAAAGAGACCCAGTACTTC.

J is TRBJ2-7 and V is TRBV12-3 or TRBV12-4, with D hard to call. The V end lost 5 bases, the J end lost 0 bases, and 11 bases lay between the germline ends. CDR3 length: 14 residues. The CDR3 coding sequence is TGTGCCAGCAGTCCACTAATAAGCTCCTACGAGCAGTACTTC. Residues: CASSPLISSYEQYF.

This CDR3 reads CASSVAEQLKTSGITDTQYF. The CDR3, as DNA: TGTGCCAGCAGCGTAGCCGAACAACTCAAGACTAGCGGGATCACAGATACGCAGTATTTT. The rearrangement links TRBV9 to TRBJ2-3; 11 bases match TRBD2. Germline V CDR1 and CDR2: SGDLS, YYNGEE. V dropped 0 bases and J dropped 2; count of bases not matched to a gene: 14. The CDR3 sequence is 20 residues long. The entire variable domain, with the rest obtained from reference TRBV9 and TRBJ2-3, is as follows: DSGVTQTPKHLITATGQRVTLRCSPRSGDLSVYWYQQSLDQGLQFLIQYYNGEERAKGNILERFSAQQFPDLHSELNLSSLELGDSALYFCASSVAEQLKTSGITDTQYFGPGTRLTVL.

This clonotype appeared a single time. CDR3 DNA: TGTGCCCGAGACAGGGGACCGGCCGGGGAGCTGTTTTTT. Translating gives CARDRGPAGELFF. The J gene is TRBJ2-2, the V gene TRBV30, with 8 bases fitting TRBD1. With 8 bases clipped from V and 6 bases from J, the junction kept 8 bases outside the gene matches. The germline V gene encodes CDR1 GTSNPN and CDR2 SVGIG (reference sequence). The CDR3 runs to 13 residues.

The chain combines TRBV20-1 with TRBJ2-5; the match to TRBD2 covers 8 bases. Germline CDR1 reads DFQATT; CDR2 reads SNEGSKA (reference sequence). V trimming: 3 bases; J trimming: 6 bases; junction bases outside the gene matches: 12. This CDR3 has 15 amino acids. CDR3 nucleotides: TGCAGTGCTAGCGACTGGCGGGAGGACGAAAAGACCCAGTACTTC. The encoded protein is CSASDWREDEKTQYF.

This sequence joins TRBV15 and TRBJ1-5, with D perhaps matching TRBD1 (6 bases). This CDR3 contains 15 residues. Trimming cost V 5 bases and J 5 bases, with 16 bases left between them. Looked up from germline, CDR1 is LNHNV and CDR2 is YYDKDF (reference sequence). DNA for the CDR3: TGTGCCACCAGCGGAACAGGGACGGGTTATCAGCCCCAGCATTTT. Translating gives CATSGTGTGYQPQHF.

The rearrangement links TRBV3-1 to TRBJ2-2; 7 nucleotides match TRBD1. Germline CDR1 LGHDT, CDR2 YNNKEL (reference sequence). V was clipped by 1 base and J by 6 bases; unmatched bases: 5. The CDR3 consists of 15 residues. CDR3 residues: CASSQASRGPGELFF. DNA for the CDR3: TGTGCCAGCAGCCAAGCCTCGAGGGGGCCCGGGGAGCTGTTTTTT.

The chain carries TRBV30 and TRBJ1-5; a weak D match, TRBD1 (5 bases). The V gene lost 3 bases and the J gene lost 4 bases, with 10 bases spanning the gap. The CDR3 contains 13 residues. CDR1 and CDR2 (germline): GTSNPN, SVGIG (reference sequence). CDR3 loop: CAWSTQGNQPQHF. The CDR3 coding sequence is TGTGCCTGGAGCACGCAGGGTAATCAGCCCCAGCATTTT.